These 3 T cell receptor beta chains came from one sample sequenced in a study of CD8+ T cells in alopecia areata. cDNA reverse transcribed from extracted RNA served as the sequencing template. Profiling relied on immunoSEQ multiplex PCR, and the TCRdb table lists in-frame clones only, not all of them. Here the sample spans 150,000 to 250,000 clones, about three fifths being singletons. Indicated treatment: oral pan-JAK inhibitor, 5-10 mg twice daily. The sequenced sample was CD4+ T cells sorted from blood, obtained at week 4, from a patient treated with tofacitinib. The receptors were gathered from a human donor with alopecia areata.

CDR3 amino acids: CASSLDRNSNQPQHF. CDR3 in DNA: TGTGCCAGCAGCCTGGACAGAAACAGCAATCAGCCCCAGCATTTT. The genes are TRBV7-2 and TRBJ1-5; TRBD1 is a possible D gene (6 bases). Trimming took off 5 bases at V and 1 base at J, with 12 bases between the two ends. The CDR3 spans 15 residues. CDR1 SGHTA and CDR2 FQGNSA come from the germline V gene.

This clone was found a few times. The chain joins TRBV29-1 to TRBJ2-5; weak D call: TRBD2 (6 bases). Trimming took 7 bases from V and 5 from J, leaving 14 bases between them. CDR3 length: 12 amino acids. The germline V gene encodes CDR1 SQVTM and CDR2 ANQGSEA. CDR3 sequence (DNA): TGCAGCGGGACTAAAACCGGGGAGACCCAGTACTTC. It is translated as CSGTKTGETQYF.

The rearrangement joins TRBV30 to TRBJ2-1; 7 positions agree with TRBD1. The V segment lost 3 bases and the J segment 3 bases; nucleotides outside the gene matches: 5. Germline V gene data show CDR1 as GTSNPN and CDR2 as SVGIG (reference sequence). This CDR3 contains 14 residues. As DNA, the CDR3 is TGTGCCTGGAGCCTGGGACAGAACTACAATGAGCAGTTCTTC. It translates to CAWSLGQNYNEQFF.